Following are 21 T cell receptor beta chains from one sample sequenced in a study of Ad26.COV2.S vaccination and SARS-CoV-2 variants. Treatment noted: 15 to 20 received Ad26.COV2.S at low or high dose, single or two shots; five or six received placebo; per-sample allocation not given. After the first vaccine or placebo injection, samples were drawn on day 63. Using immunoSEQ multiplex PCR, the repertoire was profiled, and TCRdb retains in-frame clones only, with some absent. Among 440,000 or so clones listed, about 89% were seen once. This specimen consisted of peripheral blood, obtained in a trial of Ad26.COV2.S vaccine versus placebo. These receptors all come from a person aged 18-60 years who received the Ad26.COV2.S COVID-19 vaccine or a placebo.

The gene calls are TRBV29-1 and TRBJ2-3; a weak D match, TRBD1 (6 bases). CDR3 length: 12 residues. The V gene's germline CDR1 is SQVTM and CDR2 ANQGSEA. The ends were cut back, 3 bases at V and 5 bases at J, with 9 bases in the middle. Here the CDR3 DNA reads TGCAGCGTTGACAGGGGTGGAGATACGCAGTATTTT. Protein: CSVDRGGDTQYF.

The CDR3, as DNA: TGTGCCACGGACAGGGGAGGGTCCGCAGATACGCAGTATTTT. Its translation is CATDRGGSADTQYF. The chain couples TRBV19 to TRBJ2-3, with 9 bases aligning to TRBD1. The ends lost 10 bases at V and 4 bases at J; junction bases unmatched: 9. The CDR3 is 14 amino acids. CDR1 and CDR2 from the germline V gene are LNHDA and SQIVND (reference sequence). The variable domain in full, with the rest retrieved from reference TRBV19 and TRBJ2-3, is DGGITQSPKYLFRKEGQNVTLSCEQNLNHDAMYWYRQDPGQGLRLIYYSQIVNDFQKGDIAEGYSVSREKKESFPLTVTSAQKNPTAFYLCATDRGGSADTQYFGPGTRLTVL.

This clone was recorded once. Different DNA sequences within this sample yield the same CDR3. The chain joins TRBV27 to TRBJ2-3, with D possibly TRBD2 on 6 matching bases. Between the trimmed V and J ends, which lost 7 bases and 1 base, there was a span of 9 bases. The length of the CDR3 is 13 residues. Germline lookup yields CDR1 MNHEY and CDR2 SMNVEV (reference sequence). CDR3 residues: CASKASGTDTQYF. CDR3 DNA sequence: TGTGCCAGCAAGGCTAGCGGCACAGATACGCAGTATTTT.

The CDR3 DNA follows: TGCAGCGGACGTCGGGGGCTACGCGGGAACACTGAAGCTTTCTTT. Translating it yields CSGRRGLRGNTEAFF. V gene TRBV29-1 combines with J gene TRBJ1-1; a weak D match, TRBD1 (6 bases). Germline loops: CDR1 SQVTM, CDR2 ANQGSEA. Trimming shortened V by 7 bases and J by 1 base, and 19 bases separated the two germline ends. The CDR3 is 15 residues long.

This chain joins TRBV6-5 and TRBJ2-7; D is undetermined. The ends were cut back, 7 bases at V and 2 bases at J, with 6 bases in the middle. CDR3 length: 11 amino acids. CDR1 and CDR2 (germline): MNHEY, SVGAGI. The CDR3 sequence is CASKSTYEQYF. The CDR3 DNA sequence: TGTGCCAGCAAGTCGACCTACGAGCAGTACTTC.

The CDR3 spells CAISLGQSSYEQYF. CDR3 nucleotide sequence: TGTGCCATCAGTCTGGGTCAGTCGTCCTACGAGCAGTACTTC. V gene TRBV10-3 combines with J gene TRBJ2-7; D gene ambiguous. The CDR3 loop spans 14 amino acids. V was cut by 5 bases and J by 1 base, with 12 bases left in between. Germline V lookup: CDR1 ENHRY, CDR2 SYGVKD.

This chain connects TRBV19 to TRBJ1-1; the match to TRBD1 covers 7 bases. The CDR3 totals 14 residues. V dropped 5 bases and J dropped 7; count of bases not matched to a gene: 10. Germline CDR1 reads LNHDA; CDR2 reads SQIVND (reference sequence). The CDR3 sequence: CASSSGQAGIEAFF. CDR3 nucleotide sequence: TGTGCCAGTAGTTCCGGACAGGCCGGAATTGAAGCTTTCTTT.

The V call is TRBV7-3, the J call TRBJ2-3, with no clear D. This CDR3 is built from 14 residues. The V gene lost 7 bases and the J gene lost 3 bases, with 14 bases spanning the gap. The V gene's germline CDR1 is SGHTA and CDR2 FQGTGA. The CDR3 reads CASKASFSTDTQYF. The CDR3 DNA reads TGTGCCAGCAAAGCGTCCTTTTCGACAGATACGCAGTATTTT.

The CDR3, as DNA: TGTGCCAGCAGCTACGGGACAACAGATACGCAGTATTTT. It specifies CASSYGTTDTQYF. The chain has TRBV7-9 and TRBJ2-3; a weak D match, TRBD1 (6 bases). CDR3 length: 13 amino acids. The ends were cut back, 4 bases at V and 3 bases at J, with 8 bases in the middle. Germline V gives CDR1 SEHNR, CDR2 FQNEAQ (reference sequence).

The CDR3: CASSLGTQTRNTEAFF. Here the CDR3 DNA reads TGCGCCAGCAGCTTGGGAACCCAGACTAGGAACACTGAAGCTTTCTTT. The gene calls are TRBV5-1 and TRBJ1-1; no reliable D call. This CDR3 region has 16 residues. V lost 0 bases and J 1 base, leaving 13 bases between the germline ends. CDR1 and CDR2 from the germline V gene are SGHRS and YFSETQ.

The rearrangement joins TRBV6-2 or TRBV6-3 to TRBJ2-7; no firm D call. Trimming took 2 bases from V and 6 from J, leaving 5 bases between them. There are 11 residues in the CDR3. Per the germline V gene, CDR1 is MNHEY and CDR2 is SVGEGT. DNA of the CDR3: TGTGCCAGCAGTTACCCGAGCGAGCAGTACTTC. Its protein is CASSYPSEQYF.

The rearrangement joins TRBV6-6 to TRBJ1-1; D is unclear. V was cut by 6 bases and J by 8 bases, with 16 bases left in between. Per germline, CDR1 MNHNY and CDR2 SVGAGI (reference sequence). CDR3 length equals 13 residues. The CDR3 is CASSRWQDDEAFF. In DNA form, the CDR3 reads TGTGCCAGCAGCCGCTGGCAGGACGACGAAGCTTTCTTT.

The rearrangement links TRBV5-5 to TRBJ1-1; D is undetermined. V lost 0 bases, J lost 4 bases, and 7 bases lay in between. Looked up from germline, CDR1 is SGHKS and CDR2 is YYEKEE (reference sequence). This CDR3 region has 13 residues. The CDR3 DNA is TGTGCCAGCAGCTTGGTAAGGGTCACTGAAGCTTTCTTT. This encodes CASSLVRVTEAFF.

This clone has more than one count but fewer than ten. The CDR3 coding sequence is TGTGCCAGTAGTACTTCGGACAGTAGGATATATGGCTACACCTTC. Translating it yields CASSTSDSRIYGYTF. V usage is TRBV19 and J usage is TRBJ1-2; possible D gene TRBD1, 6 bases. The germline CDR1 and CDR2 sequences are LNHDA and SQIVND (reference sequence). The CDR3 totals 15 residues. V dropped 4 bases and J dropped 5 bases, with 17 bases sitting between them.

The chain links TRBV6-1 to TRBJ2-2, with TRBD2 identical over 7 bases. The CDR3 runs to 15 residues. V lost 2 bases, J lost 7 bases, and 7 bases stayed unmatched. Per germline, CDR1 MNHNS and CDR2 SASEGT. DNA of the CDR3: TGTGCCAGCAGTGAACGACTAGCTGGGGTCGGGGAGCTGTTTTTT. Encoded protein: CASSERLAGVGELFF.

The rearrangement joins TRBV10-3 to TRBJ2-3; 8 bases align to TRBD2. V lost 4 bases and J lost 3; bases outside the gene matches: 9. The germline CDR1 and CDR2 sequences are ENHRY and SYGVKD. This CDR3 contains 16 residues. CDR3 sequence: CAISAYSGKGTDTQYF. In DNA, the CDR3 is TGTGCCATCAGTGCTTATAGCGGGAAGGGAACAGATACGCAGTATTTT.

The CDR3 is CASLLADEQFF. DNA of the CDR3: TGTGCCAGCCTCTTGGCCGATGAGCAGTTCTTC. The chain has TRBV27 and TRBJ2-1; D is unresolved. The germline V gene encodes CDR1 MNHEY and CDR2 SMNVEV (reference sequence). V lost 8 bases to trimming and J lost 8 bases, with 10 bases between them. This CDR3 comprises 11 residues.

The chain recombines TRBV10-3 with TRBJ2-3; 8 bases fit TRBD2. Looked up from germline, CDR1 is ENHRY and CDR2 is SYGVKD. V lost 3 bases to trimming and J lost 4 bases; unmatched junction nucleotides: 9. The CDR3 runs to 16 residues. The CDR3 DNA follows: TGTGCCATCAGTGACCGGACTAGCCAGGGCGCAGATACGCAGTATTTT. It specifies CAISDRTSQGADTQYF.

The genes are TRBV5-1 and TRBJ1-2, with 7 bases identical to TRBD1. Germline lookup yields CDR1 SGHRS and CDR2 YFSETQ. The V gene end was trimmed by 4 bases and the J gene end by 2 bases; junction bases not matched to a gene: 5. This CDR3 spans 14 amino acids. DNA of the CDR3: TGCGCCAGCAGCGGTATAGGGGGCAACTATGGCTACACCTTC. It codes for CASSGIGGNYGYTF.

The genes are TRBV19 and TRBJ1-5, with a tentative D call TRBD1 (6 bases). The CDR3 loop spans 19 amino acids. Trimming removed 10 bases at V and 1 base at J, with 29 bases between. Germline V gene sequence: CDR1 LNHDA, CDR2 SQIVND (reference sequence). CDR3: CATTLLGAGSSTSNQPQHF. The CDR3 DNA sequence: TGTGCCACTACGCTCCTGGGGGCAGGGAGTTCCACCAGCAATCAGCCCCAGCATTTT.

The V and J genes are TRBV6-5 and TRBJ2-7; D not certain. The CDR3 has 14 amino acids. Trimming removed 8 bases from V and 0 bases from J, with 14 bases in between. Germline lookup yields CDR1 MNHEY and CDR2 SVGAGI. The CDR3 reads CASGEYSYSYEQYF. The CDR3 nucleotides read TGTGCCAGCGGAGAGTACTCATACTCCTACGAGCAGTACTTC.